These 12 T cell receptor beta chains originate from one sample sequenced in a study of T-cell memory formation after mild COVID-19. From the 5' RACE reads, TCRdb called clonotypes with MiXCR, one entry per CDR3 protein. The table shows some 280,000 distinct CDR3 sequences, with around 16% occurring only once. The source material was PBMCs or a T cell subset sorted from them (not recorded which). These receptors were obtained from a man aged 18 to 35 who had mild COVID-19 (a few samples of this study predate the infection). Cell type and time point are not known.

This clonotype was seen more than once but under ten times. The chain recombines TRBV6-5 with TRBJ1-1; the D gene is possibly TRBD1 (5 bases). The ends were cut back, 8 bases at V and 7 bases at J, with 14 bases in the middle. The germline CDR1 and CDR2 sequences are MNHEY and SVGAGI. This CDR3 region has 12 residues. This CDR3 reads CASQTATVEAFF. The DNA of the CDR3 is TGTGCCAGCCAGACAGCGACTGTTGAAGCTTTCTTT.

The chain has TRBV5-1 and TRBJ2-1; 9 nucleotides align to TRBD1. The germline V gene encodes CDR1 SGHRS and CDR2 YFSETQ. This CDR3 has 15 amino acids. The ends lost 7 bases at V and 7 bases at J; junction bases unmatched: 12. The CDR3 protein is CASHIISGTGNEQFF. CDR3 nucleotides: TGCGCCAGCCATATTATCTCCGGGACAGGGAATGAGCAGTTCTTC.

This clonotype was seen a few times. The CDR3 DNA follows: TGCAGTGCTCAGGACAGGGTTTACTATGGCTACACCTTC. It specifies CSAQDRVYYGYTF. This chain connects TRBV20-1 to TRBJ1-2; 8 nucleotides line up with TRBD1. V lost 5 bases, J lost 3 bases, and 5 bases stayed unmatched. Germline V lookup: CDR1 DFQATT, CDR2 SNEGSKA (reference sequence). There are 13 residues in the CDR3.

This clonotype was seen many times. V gene TRBV20-1 combines with J gene TRBJ2-3, with unresolved D. The CDR3 has 14 residues. Trimming shortened V by 6 bases and J by 0 bases, and 13 bases separated the two germline ends. Germline V CDR1 and CDR2: DFQATT, SNEGSKA (reference sequence). Written as DNA, the CDR3 is TGCAGTGCCCGGACCCTAGGTAGCACAGATACGCAGTATTTT. As protein: CSARTLGSTDTQYF.

The chain is built from TRBV21-1 and TRBJ2-7. TRBV21-1 is a known pseudogene. The CDR3 extends over 11 amino acids. DNA of the CDR3: TGTGCCAGCACCCCATGGTACGAGCAGTACGTC. Translating gives CASTPWYEQYV.

This clonotype showed up just a few times. V gene TRBV7-6 combines with J gene TRBJ2-1, with a weak D call TRBD2 (6 bases). This CDR3 has 13 residues. V was clipped by 1 base and J by 10 bases, with 11 bases between them. Germline CDR1 and CDR2: SGHVS and FNYEAQ. The chain's CDR3 is CASSLVAGSEQFF. CDR3 nucleotides: TGTGCCAGCAGCTTAGTTGCGGGGAGCGAGCAGTTCTTC.

This clonotype was picked up a small number of times. The rearrangement joins TRBV6-6 to TRBJ2-3; 7 nucleotides line up with TRBD2. CDR1 MNHNY and CDR2 SVGAGI come from the germline V gene (reference sequence). The CDR3 is 15 residues long. Trimming cost V 8 bases and J 2 bases; bases outside gene matches: 10. This CDR3 reads CASLGRRENTDTQYF. The CDR3, as DNA: TGTGCCAGCCTCGGGAGGCGGGAAAACACAGATACGCAGTATTTT.

The chain uses TRBV2 and TRBJ2-5; 11 nucleotides line up with TRBD2. The germline CDR1 and CDR2 sequences are SNHLY and FYNNEI. This CDR3 has 14 amino acids. The trim removed 6 bases at V and 6 bases at J, leaving 6 bases unmatched. CDR3 nucleotide sequence: TGTGCCAGCAGCGCACTAGCGGGGGCAAAGACCCAGTACTTC. Its protein product is CASSALAGAKTQYF.

This clonotype was counted once. CDR3 nucleotide sequence: TGTGCCAGCAGCCTAGCCGCCCTCACTCTGTTTTTT. This gives the protein CASSLAALTLFF. The V call is TRBV14, the J call TRBJ2-2; D unresolved. V lost 4 bases to trimming and J lost 14 bases, with 14 bases between them. CDR1 is SGHDN, CDR2 FVKESK, per germline. The CDR3 is made up of 12 amino acids.

This rearrangement joins TRBV7-2 to TRBJ2-7, with 8 bases identical to TRBD2. V lost 1 base, J lost 4 bases, and 6 bases stayed unmatched. This CDR3 has 15 amino acids. Germline CDR1 reads SGHTA; CDR2 reads FQGNSA. The CDR3 DNA reads as TGTGCCAGCAGCTTAGACGGGGGGGCCCGGTACGAGCAGTACGTC. Protein sequence: CASSLDGGARYEQYV.

The table lists this clonotype with a few counts. The V gene is TRBV6-2 or TRBV6-3, the J gene TRBJ2-3, with D perhaps TRBD2 (6 bases). The ends were cut back, 6 bases at V and 0 bases at J, with 16 bases in the middle. CDR1 is MNHEY, CDR2 SVGEGT, per germline. This CDR3 is built from 16 residues. CDR3 bases: TGTGCCAGCAGGCCTCATACCGGGACTAGCACAGATACGCAGTATTTT. Residues: CASRPHTGTSTDTQYF.

The chain is built from TRBV5-5 and TRBJ1-2; 8 bases agree with TRBD1. The V gene end was trimmed by 4 bases and the J gene end by 2 bases; junction bases not matched to a gene: 7. The CDR3 extends over 15 amino acids. In germline, CDR1 is SGHKS, CDR2 YYEKEE (reference sequence). DNA of the CDR3: TGTGCCAGCAGCCCCCAGGGGGCGGGAAACTATGGCTACACCTTC. Protein product: CASSPQGAGNYGYTF.